This T cell receptor (beta chain) is from a study of T cell responses to AZD1222 COVID-19 vaccine. Sequencing used immunoSEQ multiplex PCR; TCRdb keeps in-frame clones, though not all of them. Found here are over 95,000 clones, approximately 88% of them singletons; the top ten hold 11% to 15%. Findings of the study overall: Unmutated variant regions are reportedly the target of nearly half of TCRs that are spike-specific. At 160-218 and 743-854, vaccine-associated CD4 TCRs were dominant, and they spanned spike. Seropositive status at baseline applied to only a handful of AZD1222 recipients.

With respect to this clone: Its specificity is not known.

The CDR3 sequence is 12 residues long. Deletions cut 4 bases from V and 7 bases from J, with 13 bases between. Germline-derived CDR1 and CDR2 are SQVTM and ANQGSEA. This specimen was peripheral blood, taken 28 days after the second AZD1222 dose. J is TRBJ1-1 and V is TRBV29-1; D not certain. The source of this sequence is an adult who received the AZD1222 COVID-19 vaccine. The DNA for the CDR3 is TGCAGCGTTGCCGAGGAGGTAGGTGAAGCTTTCTTT. It translates to CSVAEEVGEAFF.